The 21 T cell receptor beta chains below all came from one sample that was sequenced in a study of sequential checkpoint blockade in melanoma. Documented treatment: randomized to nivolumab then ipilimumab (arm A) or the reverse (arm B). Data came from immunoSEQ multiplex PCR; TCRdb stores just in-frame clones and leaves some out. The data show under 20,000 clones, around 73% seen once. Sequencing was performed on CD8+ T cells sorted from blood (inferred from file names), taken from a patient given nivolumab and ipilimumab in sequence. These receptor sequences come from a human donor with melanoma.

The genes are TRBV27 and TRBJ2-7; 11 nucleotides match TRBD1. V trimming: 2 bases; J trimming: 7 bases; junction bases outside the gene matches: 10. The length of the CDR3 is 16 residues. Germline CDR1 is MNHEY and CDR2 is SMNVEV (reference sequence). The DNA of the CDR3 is TGTGCCAGCAGTTTAATCCGGGACAGGGGGGCTGGGGAGCAGTACTTC. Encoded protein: CASSLIRDRGAGEQYF.

Written as DNA, the CDR3 is TGTGCCAGCAGCGCCTCGGGTAGCAAAAGCGGCTCTGGAAACACCATATATTTT. Translated, it gives CASSASGSKSGSGNTIYF. This chain joins TRBV9 and TRBJ1-3; no clear D. This CDR3 has 18 amino acids. V lost 3 bases and J 0 bases, leaving 19 bases between the germline ends. Germline V gene data show CDR1 as SGDLS and CDR2 as YYNGEE.

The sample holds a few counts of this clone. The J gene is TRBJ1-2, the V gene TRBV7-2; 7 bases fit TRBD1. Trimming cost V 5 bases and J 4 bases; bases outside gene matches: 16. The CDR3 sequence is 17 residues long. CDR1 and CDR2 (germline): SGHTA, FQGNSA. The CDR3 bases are TGTGCCAGCAGCCCCGAGGGGGCCGCCGCAGGAGTCTATGGCTACACCTTC. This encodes CASSPEGAAAGVYGYTF. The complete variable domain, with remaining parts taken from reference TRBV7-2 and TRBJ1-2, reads GAGVSQSPSNKVTEKGKDVELRCDPISGHTALYWYRQSLGQGLEFLIYFQGNSAPDKSGLPSDRFSAERTGGSVSTLTIQRTQQEDSAVYLCASSPEGAAAGVYGYTFGSGTRLTVV.

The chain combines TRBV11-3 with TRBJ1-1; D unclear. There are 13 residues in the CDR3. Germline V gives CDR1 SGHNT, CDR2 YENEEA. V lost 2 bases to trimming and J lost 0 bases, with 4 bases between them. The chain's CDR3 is CASSLYLNTEAFF. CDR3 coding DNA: TGTGCCAGCAGCTTATATTTGAACACTGAAGCTTTCTTT.

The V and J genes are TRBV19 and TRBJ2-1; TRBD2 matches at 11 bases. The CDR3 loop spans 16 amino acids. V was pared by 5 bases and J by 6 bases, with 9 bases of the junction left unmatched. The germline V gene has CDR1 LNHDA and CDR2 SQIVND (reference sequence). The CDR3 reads CASSPIAGGPGNEQFF. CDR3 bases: TGTGCCAGTAGTCCGATAGCGGGAGGGCCTGGCAATGAGCAGTTCTTC.

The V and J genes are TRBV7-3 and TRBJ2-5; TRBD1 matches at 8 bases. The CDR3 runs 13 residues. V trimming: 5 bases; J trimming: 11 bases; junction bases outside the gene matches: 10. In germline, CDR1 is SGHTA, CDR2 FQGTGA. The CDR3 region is CASSDSGGGEQYF. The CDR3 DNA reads TGTGCCAGCAGCGACTCAGGGGGCGGTGAGCAGTACTTC.

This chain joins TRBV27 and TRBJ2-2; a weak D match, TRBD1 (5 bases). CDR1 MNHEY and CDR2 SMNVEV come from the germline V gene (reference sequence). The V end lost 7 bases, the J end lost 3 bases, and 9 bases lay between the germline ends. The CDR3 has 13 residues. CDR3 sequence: CASMPGYTGELFF. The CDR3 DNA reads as TGTGCCAGCATGCCAGGGTACACCGGGGAGCTGTTTTTT.

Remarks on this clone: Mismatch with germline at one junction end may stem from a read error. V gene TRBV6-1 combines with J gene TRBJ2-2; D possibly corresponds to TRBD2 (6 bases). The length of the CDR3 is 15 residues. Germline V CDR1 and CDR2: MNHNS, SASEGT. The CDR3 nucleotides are TGTGCCAGCAGTGTTTGGCTTGCGGGAACCGGGGAGCCGTTTTTT. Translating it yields CASSVWLAGTGEPFF.

CDR3 DNA sequence: TGCGCCAGCATGCTTTTCTGGGAGAATGAGCAGTTCTTC. Translating gives CASMLFWENEQFF. V gene TRBV5-1 combines with J gene TRBJ2-1; D is perhaps TRBD2 (5 bases). Between the trimmed V and J ends, which lost 6 bases and 7 bases, there was a span of 14 bases. Germline V gene data show CDR1 as SGHRS and CDR2 as YFSETQ. The CDR3 runs to 13 residues.

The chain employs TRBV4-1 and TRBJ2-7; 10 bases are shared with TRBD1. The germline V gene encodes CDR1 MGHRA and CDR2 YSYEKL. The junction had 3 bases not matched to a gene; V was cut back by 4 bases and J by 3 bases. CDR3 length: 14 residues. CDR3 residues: CASSPGQGHYEQYF. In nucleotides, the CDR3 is TGCGCCAGCAGCCCGGGACAGGGGCACTACGAGCAGTACTTC.

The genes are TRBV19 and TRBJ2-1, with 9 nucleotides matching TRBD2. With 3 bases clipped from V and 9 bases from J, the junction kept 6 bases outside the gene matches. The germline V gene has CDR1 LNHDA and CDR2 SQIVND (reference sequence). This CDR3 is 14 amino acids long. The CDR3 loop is CASSITAGGSEQFF. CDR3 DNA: TGTGCCAGTAGTATCACAGCGGGAGGTAGTGAGCAGTTCTTC.

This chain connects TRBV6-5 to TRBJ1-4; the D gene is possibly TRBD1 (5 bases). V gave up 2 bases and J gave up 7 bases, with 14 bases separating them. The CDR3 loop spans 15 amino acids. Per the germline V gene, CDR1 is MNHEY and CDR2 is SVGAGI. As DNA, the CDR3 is TGTGCCAGCAGTTACGGCCAGGGAAGGGGTGAAAAACTGTTTTTT. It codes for CASSYGQGRGEKLFF.

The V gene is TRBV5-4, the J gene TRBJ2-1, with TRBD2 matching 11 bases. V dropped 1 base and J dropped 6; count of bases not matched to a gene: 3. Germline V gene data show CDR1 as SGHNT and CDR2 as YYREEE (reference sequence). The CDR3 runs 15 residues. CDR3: CASSLWLAGGNEQFF. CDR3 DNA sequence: TGTGCCAGCAGCTTGTGGCTAGCGGGAGGCAATGAGCAGTTCTTC.

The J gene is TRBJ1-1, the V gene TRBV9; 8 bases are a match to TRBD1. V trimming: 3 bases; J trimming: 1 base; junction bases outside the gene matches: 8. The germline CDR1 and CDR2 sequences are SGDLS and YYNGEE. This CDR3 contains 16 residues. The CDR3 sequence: CASSGGQGWKNTEAFF. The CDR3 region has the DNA TGTGCCAGCAGCGGTGGACAGGGATGGAAGAACACTGAAGCTTTCTTT.

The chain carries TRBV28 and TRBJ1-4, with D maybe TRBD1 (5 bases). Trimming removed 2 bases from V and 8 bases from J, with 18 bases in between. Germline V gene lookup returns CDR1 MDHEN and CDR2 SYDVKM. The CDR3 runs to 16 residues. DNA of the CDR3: TGTGCCAGCAGTTTAAATCAGGGTTCCCTCGGGGAAAAACTGTTTTTT. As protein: CASSLNQGSLGEKLFF.

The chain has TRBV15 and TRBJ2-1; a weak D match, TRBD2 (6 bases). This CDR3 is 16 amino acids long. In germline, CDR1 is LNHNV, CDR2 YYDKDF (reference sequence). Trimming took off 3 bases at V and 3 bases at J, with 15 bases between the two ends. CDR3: CATSSPGGAVYNEQFF. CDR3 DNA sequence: TGTGCCACCAGCAGCCCCGGCGGGGCAGTCTACAATGAGCAGTTCTTC.

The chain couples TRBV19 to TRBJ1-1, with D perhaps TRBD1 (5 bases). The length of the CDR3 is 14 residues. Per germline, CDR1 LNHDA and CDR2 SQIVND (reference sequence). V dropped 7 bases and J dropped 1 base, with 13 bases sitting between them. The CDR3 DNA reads TGTGCCAGTACCCTCCCGACAGCGAACACTGAAGCTTTCTTT. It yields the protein CASTLPTANTEAFF.

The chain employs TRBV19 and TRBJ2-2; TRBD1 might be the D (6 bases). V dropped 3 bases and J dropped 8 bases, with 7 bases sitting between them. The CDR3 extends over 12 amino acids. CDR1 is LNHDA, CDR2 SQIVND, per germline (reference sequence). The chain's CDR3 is CASSMGAGELFF. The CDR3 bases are TGTGCCAGTAGTATGGGGGCAGGGGAGCTGTTTTTT.

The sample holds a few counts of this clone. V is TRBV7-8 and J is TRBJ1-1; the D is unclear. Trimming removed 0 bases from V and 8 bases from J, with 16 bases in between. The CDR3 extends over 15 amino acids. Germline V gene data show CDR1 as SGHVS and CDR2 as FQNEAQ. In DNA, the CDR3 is TGTGCCAGCAGCTTAGCTTCCGGACCCGGAGGCGAAGCTTTCTTT. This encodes CASSLASGPGGEAFF.

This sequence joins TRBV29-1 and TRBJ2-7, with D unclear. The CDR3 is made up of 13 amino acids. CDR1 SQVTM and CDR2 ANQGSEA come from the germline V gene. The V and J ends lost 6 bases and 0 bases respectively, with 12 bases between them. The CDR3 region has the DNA TGCAGCGTCCATGACTTGAGCTCCTACGAGCAGTACTTC. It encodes CSVHDLSSYEQYF.

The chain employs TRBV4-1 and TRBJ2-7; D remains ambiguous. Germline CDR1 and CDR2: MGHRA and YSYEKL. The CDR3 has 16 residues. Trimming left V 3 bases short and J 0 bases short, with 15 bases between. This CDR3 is CASSHGDGSSSYEQYF. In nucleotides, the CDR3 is TGCGCCAGCAGCCACGGAGACGGATCTAGCTCCTACGAGCAGTACTTC.